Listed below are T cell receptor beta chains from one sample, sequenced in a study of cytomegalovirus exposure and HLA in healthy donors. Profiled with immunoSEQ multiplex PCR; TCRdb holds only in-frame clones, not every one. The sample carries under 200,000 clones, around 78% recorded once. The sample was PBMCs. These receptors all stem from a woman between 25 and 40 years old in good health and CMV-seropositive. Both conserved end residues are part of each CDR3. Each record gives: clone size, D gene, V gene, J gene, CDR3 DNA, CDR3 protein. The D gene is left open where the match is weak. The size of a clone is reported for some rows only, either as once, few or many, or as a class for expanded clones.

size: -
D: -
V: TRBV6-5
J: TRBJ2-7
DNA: TGTGCCAGCAGCCGTACCTACTCAACCTACGAGCAGTACTTC
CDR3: CASSRTYSTYEQYF

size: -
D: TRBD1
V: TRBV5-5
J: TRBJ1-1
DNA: TGTGCCAGCAGCTTAGAAAAGTACAGGGGGAACACTGAAGCTTTCTTT
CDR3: CASSLEKYRGNTEAFF

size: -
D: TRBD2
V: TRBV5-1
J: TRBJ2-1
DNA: TGCGCCAGCAGCCCGAAGAGCGGGGGGGCCGATGAGCAGTTCTTC
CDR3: CASSPKSGGADEQFF

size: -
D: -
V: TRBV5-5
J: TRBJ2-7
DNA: TGTGCCAGCAGCTCCGCAGGGGCGGACTACGAGCAGTACTTC
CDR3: CASSSAGADYEQYF

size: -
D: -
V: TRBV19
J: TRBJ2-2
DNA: TGTGCCAGTAGTCCCCGAGGTGGCCGCACCGGGGAGCTGTTTTTT
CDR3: CASSPRGGRTGELFF

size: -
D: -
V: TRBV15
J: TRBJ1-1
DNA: TGTGCCACCAGCAGATCCCCCCGTGGCGGGGAGAACACTGAAGCTTTCTTT
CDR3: CATSRSPRGGENTEAFF

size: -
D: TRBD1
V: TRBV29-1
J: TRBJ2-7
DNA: TGCAGCGTTGTCGGACAGGGCGGTAGGGAGCAGTACTTC
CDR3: CSVVGQGGREQYF

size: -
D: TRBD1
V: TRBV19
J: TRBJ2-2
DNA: TGTGCCAGTAGTACCCCTCCGGGACAGGGCTTTTCTACCGGGGAGCTGTTTTTT
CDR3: CASSTPPGQGFSTGELFF

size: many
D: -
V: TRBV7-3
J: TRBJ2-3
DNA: TGTGCCAGCAGCTTAAATTCAGGAGATACGCAGTATTTT
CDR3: CASSLNSGDTQYF

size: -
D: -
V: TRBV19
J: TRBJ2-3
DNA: TGTGCCAGTAGTGGACAGACAAGCACAGATACGCAGTATTTT
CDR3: CASSGQTSTDTQYF

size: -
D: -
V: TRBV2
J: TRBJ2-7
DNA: TGTGCCAGCAGTGAACTAGCGTTCGACGAGCAGTACTTC
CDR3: CASSELAFDEQYF

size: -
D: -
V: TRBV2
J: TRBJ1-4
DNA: TGTGCCAGCAGCCCGAGGACAGTTGAAAAACTGTTTTTT
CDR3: CASSPRTVEKLFF

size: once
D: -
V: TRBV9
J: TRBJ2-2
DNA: TGTGCCAGCAGCGTAGCAGGGAACACCGGGGAGCTGTTTTTT
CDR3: CASSVAGNTGELFF

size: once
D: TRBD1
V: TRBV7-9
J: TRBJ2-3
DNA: TGTGCCAGCAGCCCTCCGGGACAGTTCACAGATACGCAGTATTTT
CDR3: CASSPPGQFTDTQYF

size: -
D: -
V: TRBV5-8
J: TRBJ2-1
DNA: TGTGCCAGCAGCTTGGTCCGGGATAGCTCCTACAATGAGCAGTTCTTC
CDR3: CASSLVRDSSYNEQFF

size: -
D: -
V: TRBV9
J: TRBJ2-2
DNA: TGTGCCAGCAGCGTAGAAGACTTGAACACCGGGGAGCTGTTTTTT
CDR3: CASSVEDLNTGELFF

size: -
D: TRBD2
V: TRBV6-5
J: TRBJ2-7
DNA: TGTGCCAGCAGTTACAGCGGGGGGAACTACGAGCAGTACTTC
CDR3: CASSYSGGNYEQYF

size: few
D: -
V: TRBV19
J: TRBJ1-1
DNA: TGTGCCAGTATGGAGGGGCTAATGAACACTGAAGCTTTCTTT
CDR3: CASMEGLMNTEAFF

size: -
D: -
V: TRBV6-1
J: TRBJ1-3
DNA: TGTGCCAGCAGTGCTTGGACAGACCAAAACACCATATATTTT
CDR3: CASSAWTDQNTIYF

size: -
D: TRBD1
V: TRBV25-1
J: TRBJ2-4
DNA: TGTGCCAGCAGTGATAACAGGGGGGAAAGCATTCAGTACTTC
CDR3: CASSDNRGESIQYF

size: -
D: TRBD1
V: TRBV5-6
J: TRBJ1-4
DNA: TGTGCCAGCAGCCTTAGGACAGGGGGCGCGGGTAGTCTTGAAAAACTGTTTTTT
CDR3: CASSLRTGGAGSLEKLFF

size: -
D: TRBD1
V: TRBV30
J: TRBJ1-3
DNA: TGTGCCTTAACAGGGGATGGTTCTGGAAACACCATATATTTT
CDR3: CALTGDGSGNTIYF

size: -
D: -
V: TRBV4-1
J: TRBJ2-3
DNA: TGCGCCAGCAGCCAAGGCCAGGCTAGCACAGATACGCAGTATTTT
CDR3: CASSQGQASTDTQYF

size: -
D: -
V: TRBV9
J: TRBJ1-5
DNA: TGTGCCAGCAGAGCAGGTCCCCCCCAGCATTTT
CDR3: CASRAGPPQHF

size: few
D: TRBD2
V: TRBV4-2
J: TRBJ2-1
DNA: TGTGCCAGCAGCCTAAGGGGACTAGCGGGAGGCGAACCCTACAATGAGCAGTTCTTC
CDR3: CASSLRGLAGGEPYNEQFF

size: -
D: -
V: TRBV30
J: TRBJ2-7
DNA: TGTGCCTGGAGGGACATCTACGAGCAGTACTTC
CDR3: CAWRDIYEQYF

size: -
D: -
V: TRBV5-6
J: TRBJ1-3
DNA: TGTGCCAGCAGCTTGGGCTCGAGCTCTGGAAACACCATATATTTT
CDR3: CASSLGSSSGNTIYF

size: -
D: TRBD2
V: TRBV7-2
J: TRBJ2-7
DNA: TGTGCCAGCAGCTGGACTAGCGGGGAAACCTACGAGCAGTACTTC
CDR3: CASSWTSGETYEQYF

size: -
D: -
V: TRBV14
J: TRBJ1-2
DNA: TGTGCCAGCAGCCATCAAAGGACTGAATTTAACTATGGCTACACCTTC
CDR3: CASSHQRTEFNYGYTF

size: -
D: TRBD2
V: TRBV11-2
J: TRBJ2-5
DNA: TGTGCCAGCAGCTTCATAAAAGCGGGGGGTCGGGAGACCCAGTACTTC
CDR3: CASSFIKAGGRETQYF

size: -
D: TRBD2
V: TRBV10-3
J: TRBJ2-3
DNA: TGTGCCATAAGCGGGAGGAATGAAGATACGCAGTATTTT
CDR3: CAISGRNEDTQYF

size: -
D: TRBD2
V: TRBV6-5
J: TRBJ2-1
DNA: TGTGCCAGCAGAACAAGCGGGGGGGCCTCCAATGAGCAGTTCTTC
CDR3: CASRTSGGASNEQFF

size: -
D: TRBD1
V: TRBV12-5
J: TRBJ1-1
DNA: TGTGCTAGTGGCCCAGACAGGGAAAACACTGAAGCTTTCTTT
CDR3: CASGPDRENTEAFF

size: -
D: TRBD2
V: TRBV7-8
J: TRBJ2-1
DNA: TGTGCCAGCAGCCAGGGGGTAGCGGGAGGGCCAGATGAGCAGTTCTTC
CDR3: CASSQGVAGGPDEQFF

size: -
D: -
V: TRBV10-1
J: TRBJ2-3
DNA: TGCGCCAGCAGCAAGGACATTTTGGGCGCAGATACGCAGTATTTT
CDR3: CASSKDILGADTQYF

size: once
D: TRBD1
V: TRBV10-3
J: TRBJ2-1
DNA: TGTGCCGGAGGGACAGGTAACTCCTACAATGAGCAGTTCTTC
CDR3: CAGGTGNSYNEQFF

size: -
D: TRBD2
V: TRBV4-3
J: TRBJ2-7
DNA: TGCGCCAGCAGCCAAGATCGGGCGGGAGCCCAATACGAGCAGTACTTC
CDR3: CASSQDRAGAQYEQYF

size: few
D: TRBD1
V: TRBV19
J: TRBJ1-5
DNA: TGTGCCAGTAGACAGGCAGGGACAGTTCCGAATCAGCCCCAGCATTTT
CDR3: CASRQAGTVPNQPQHF

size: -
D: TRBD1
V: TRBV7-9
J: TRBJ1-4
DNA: TGTGCCAGCAGCCCCGGGACAGCTGCAACTAATGAAAAACTGTTTTTT
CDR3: CASSPGTAATNEKLFF

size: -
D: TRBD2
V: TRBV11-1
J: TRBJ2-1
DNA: TGTGCCAGCAGCTTATTGGGACTAGTGGGTAATGAGCAGTTCTTC
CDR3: CASSLLGLVGNEQFF

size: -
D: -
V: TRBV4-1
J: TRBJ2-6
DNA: TGCGCCAGCAGCCAAGATAGGAGGGGCGCGGGGGGGGCCAACGTCCTGACTTTC
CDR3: CASSQDRRGAGGANVLTF

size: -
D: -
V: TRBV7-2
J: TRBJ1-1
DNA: TGTGCCAGCAGCTTAGGCCAGGGCTGGACTGAAGCTTTCTTT
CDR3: CASSLGQGWTEAFF

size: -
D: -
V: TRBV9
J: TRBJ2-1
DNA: TGTGCCAGCAGCGTAGGGGCGGGCAATGAGCAGTTCTTC
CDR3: CASSVGAGNEQFF

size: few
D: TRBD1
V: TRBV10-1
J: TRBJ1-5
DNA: TGCGCCAGCAGTGAGTCGGGACAGGGAGATCAGCCCCAGCATTTT
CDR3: CASSESGQGDQPQHF

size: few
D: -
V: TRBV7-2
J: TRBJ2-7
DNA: TGTGCCAGCAGCTGGGGTGGGGGCTACGAGCAGTACTTC
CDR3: CASSWGGGYEQYF

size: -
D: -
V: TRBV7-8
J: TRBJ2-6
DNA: TGTGCCAGCAGCTCACCAACGGGACACCGGATCGTCCTGACTTTC
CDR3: CASSSPTGHRIVLTF

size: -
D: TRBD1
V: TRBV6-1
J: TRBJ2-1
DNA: TGTGCCAGCAGTGAATCAGGGGGTGTGCAGTTCTTC
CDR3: CASSESGGVQFF

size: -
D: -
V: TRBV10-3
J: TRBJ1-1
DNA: TGTGCCATCAGTGGTCGAGGGGGCACTGAAGCTTTCTTT
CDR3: CAISGRGGTEAFF

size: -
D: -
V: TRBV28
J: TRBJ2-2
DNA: TGTGCCAGCAGTCAAAGGCCCCCGGAGGGCACCGGGGAGCTGTTTTTT
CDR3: CASSQRPPEGTGELFF

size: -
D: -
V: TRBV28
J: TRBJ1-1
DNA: TGTGCCAGCAGGAGCCCGGGACAAGTGAACACTGAAGCTTTCTTT
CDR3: CASRSPGQVNTEAFF

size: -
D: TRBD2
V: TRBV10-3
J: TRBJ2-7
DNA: TGTGCCATCAACCCGGGCGGGAGGGCGTACGAGCAGTACTTC
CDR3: CAINPGGRAYEQYF

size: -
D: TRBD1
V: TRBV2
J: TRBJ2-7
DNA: TGTGCCAGCAGGCTCCAGACAGGGTCAGTCAAGTACTTC
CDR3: CASRLQTGSVKYF

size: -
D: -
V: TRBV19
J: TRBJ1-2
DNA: TGTGCCAGTAGCGACATTGACTATGGCTACACCTTC
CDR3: CASSDIDYGYTF

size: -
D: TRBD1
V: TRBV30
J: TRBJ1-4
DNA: TGTGCCTGGAGCGCGGACAGGGGGCGTGAAAAACTGTTTTTT
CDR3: CAWSADRGREKLFF

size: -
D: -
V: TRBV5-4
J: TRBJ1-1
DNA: TGTGCCAGCAGCCTCCCCCCGGGAACTGAAGCTTTCTTT
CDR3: CASSLPPGTEAFF